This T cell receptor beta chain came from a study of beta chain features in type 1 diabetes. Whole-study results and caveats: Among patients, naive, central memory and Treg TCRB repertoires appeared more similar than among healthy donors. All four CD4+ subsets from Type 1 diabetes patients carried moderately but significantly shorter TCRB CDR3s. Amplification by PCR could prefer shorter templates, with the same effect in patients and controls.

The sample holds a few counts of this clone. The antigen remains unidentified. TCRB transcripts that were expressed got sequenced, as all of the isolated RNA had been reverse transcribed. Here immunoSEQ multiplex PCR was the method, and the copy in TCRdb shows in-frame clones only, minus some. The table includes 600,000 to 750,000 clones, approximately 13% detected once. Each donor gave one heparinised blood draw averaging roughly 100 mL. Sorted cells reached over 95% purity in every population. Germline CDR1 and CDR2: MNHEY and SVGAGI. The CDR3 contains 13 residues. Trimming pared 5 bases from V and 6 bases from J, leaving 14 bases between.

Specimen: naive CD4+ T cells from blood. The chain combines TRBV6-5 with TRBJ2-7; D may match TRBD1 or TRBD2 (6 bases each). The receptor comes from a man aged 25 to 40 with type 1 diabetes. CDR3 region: CASSTRGASEQYF. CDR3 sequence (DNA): TGTGCCAGCAGTACTAGGGGGGCCAGCGAGCAGTACTTC.